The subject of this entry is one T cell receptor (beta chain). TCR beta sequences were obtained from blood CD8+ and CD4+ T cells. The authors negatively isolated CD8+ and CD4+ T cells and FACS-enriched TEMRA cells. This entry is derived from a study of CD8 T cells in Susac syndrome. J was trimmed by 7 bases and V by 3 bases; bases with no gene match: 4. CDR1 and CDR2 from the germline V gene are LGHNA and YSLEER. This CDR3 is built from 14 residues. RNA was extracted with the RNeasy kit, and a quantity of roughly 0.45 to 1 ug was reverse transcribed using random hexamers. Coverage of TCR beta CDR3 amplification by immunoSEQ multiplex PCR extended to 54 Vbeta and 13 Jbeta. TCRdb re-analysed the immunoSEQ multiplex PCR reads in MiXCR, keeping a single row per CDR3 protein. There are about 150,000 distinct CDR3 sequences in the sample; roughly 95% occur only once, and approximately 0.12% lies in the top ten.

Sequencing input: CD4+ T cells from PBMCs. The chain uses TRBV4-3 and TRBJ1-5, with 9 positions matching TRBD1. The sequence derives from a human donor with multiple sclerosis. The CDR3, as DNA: TGCGCCAGCAGCCAGGGGGACAGGGCCCAGCCCCAGCATTTT. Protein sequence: CASSQGDRAQPQHF.